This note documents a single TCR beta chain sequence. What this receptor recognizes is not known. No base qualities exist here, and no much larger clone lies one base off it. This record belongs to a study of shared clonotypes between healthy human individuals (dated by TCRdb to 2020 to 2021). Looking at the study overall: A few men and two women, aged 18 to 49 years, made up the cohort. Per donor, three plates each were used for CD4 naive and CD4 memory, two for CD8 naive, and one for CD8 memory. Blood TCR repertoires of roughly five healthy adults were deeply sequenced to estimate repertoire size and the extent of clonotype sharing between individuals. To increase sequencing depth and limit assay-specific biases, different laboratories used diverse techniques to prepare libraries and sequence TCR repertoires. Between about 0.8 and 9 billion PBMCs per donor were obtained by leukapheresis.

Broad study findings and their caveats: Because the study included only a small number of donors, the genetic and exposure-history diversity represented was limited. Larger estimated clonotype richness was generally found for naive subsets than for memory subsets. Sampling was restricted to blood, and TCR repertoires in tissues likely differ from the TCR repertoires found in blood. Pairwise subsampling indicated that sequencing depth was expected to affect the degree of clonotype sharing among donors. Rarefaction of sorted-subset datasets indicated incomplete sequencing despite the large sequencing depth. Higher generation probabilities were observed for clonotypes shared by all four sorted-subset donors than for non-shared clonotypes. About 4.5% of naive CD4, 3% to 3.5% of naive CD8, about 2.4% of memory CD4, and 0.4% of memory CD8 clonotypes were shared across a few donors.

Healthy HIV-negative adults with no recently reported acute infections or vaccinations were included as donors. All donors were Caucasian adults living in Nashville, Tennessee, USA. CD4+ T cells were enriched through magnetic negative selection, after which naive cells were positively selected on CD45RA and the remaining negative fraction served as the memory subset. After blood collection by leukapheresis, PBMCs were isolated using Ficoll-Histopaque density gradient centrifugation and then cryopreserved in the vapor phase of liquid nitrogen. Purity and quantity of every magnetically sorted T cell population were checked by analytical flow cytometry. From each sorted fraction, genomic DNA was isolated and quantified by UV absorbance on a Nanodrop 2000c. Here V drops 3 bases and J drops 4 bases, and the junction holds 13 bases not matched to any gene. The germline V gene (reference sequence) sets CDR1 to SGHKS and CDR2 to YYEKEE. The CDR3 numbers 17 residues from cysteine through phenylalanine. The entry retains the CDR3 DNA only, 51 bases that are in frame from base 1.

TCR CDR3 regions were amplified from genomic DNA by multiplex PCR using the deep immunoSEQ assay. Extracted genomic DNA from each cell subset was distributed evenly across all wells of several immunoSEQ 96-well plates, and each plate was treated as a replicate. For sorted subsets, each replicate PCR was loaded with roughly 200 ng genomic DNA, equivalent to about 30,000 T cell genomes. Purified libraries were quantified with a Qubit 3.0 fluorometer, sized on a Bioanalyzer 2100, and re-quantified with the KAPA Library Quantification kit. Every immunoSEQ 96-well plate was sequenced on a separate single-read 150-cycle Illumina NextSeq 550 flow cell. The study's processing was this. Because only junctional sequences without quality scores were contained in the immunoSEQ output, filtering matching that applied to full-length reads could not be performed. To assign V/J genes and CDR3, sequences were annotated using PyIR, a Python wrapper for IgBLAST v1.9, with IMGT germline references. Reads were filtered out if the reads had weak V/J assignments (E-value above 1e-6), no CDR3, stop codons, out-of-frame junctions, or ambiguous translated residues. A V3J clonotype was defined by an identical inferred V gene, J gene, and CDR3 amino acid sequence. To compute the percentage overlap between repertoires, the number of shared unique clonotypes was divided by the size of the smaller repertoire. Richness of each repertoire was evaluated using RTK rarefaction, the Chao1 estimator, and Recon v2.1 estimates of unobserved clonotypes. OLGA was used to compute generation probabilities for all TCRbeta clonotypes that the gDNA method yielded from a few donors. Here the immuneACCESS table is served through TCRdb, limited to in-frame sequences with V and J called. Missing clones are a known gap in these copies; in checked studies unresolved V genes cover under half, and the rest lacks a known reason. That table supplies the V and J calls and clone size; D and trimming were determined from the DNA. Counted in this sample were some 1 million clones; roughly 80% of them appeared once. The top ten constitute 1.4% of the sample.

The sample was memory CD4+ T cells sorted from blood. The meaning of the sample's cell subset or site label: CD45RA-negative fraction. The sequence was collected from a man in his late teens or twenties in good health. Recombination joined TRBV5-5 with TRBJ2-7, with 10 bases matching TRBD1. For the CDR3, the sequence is CASSSHDPGQGWYEQYF. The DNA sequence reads TGTGCCAGCAGCTCCCACGACCCGGGACAGGGGTGGTACGAGCAGTACTTC.